These 8 T cell receptor beta chains originate from one sample sequenced in a study of cytomegalovirus exposure and HLA in healthy donors. Primers for the PCR totalled 60 Vbeta and 13 Jbeta. Assay: immunoSEQ multiplex PCR; the TCRdb copy retains only in-frame clones and omits some. The sample yields about 82,000 clones, roughly 80% seen once. Sequencing was done on a sample of PBMCs. The receptors were gathered from a man in his fifties or sixties in good health and CMV-seronegative.

The chain is built from TRBV6-6 and TRBJ1-6; D remains ambiguous. CDR3 size: 12 residues. V lost 2 bases and J lost 14, with 10 bases in between. The germline V gene has CDR1 MNHNY and CDR2 SVGAGI (reference sequence). The CDR3 nucleotides read TGTGCCAGCAGTTACGGGAGCGGGACCCTCCACTTT. Translating gives CASSYGSGTLHF.

The gene calls are TRBV5-1 and TRBJ2-2; 8 positions agree with TRBD1. The CDR3 is made up of 12 amino acids. The junction had 1 base not matched to a gene; V was cut back by 6 bases and J by 6 bases. The germline V gene has CDR1 SGHRS and CDR2 YFSETQ. The CDR3 coding sequence is TGCGCCAGCACACAGGGGGCCGGGGAGCTGTTTTTT. As protein: CASTQGAGELFF.

This clone was picked up one time. The chain carries TRBV19 and TRBJ2-7; 11 nucleotides line up with TRBD1. J was trimmed by 5 bases and V by 5 bases; bases with no gene match: 8. This CDR3 region has 15 residues. Germline V gene lookup returns CDR1 LNHDA and CDR2 SQIVND (reference sequence). This CDR3 is CASSVRTGGKDEQYF. The CDR3 DNA is TGTGCCAGTAGTGTACGGACAGGGGGCAAGGACGAGCAGTACTTC.

The chain joins TRBV4-1 to TRBJ2-5, with 8 bases identical to TRBD1. The tail of the sequence fits TRBJ2-7 better, so the J call may be wrong. The CDR3 consists of 15 residues. From germline, CDR1 is MGHRA and CDR2 YSYEKL. The CDR3 loop is CASSQEWTGSYEQYF. DNA of the CDR3: TGCGCCAGCAGCCAAGAATGGACAGGGTCTTACGAGCAGTACTTC.

For the CDR3, the DNA is TGTGCCACCAGCAGAGAGGGGGGAAACACCGGGGAGCTGTTTTTT. Encoded protein: CATSREGGNTGELFF. V usage is TRBV15 and J usage is TRBJ2-2; the D gene is possibly TRBD2 (6 bases). The germline V gene has CDR1 LNHNV and CDR2 YYDKDF (reference sequence). CDR3 length: 15 amino acids. V was cut by 0 bases and J by 2 bases, with 7 bases left in between.

CDR3 coding DNA: TGCGCCAGTTTCCAGGCGCAGGCGAACACCGGGGAGCTGTTTTTT. The encoded protein is CASFQAQANTGELFF. The V and J genes are TRBV5-1 and TRBJ2-2; D uncertain. V was cut by 8 bases and J by 0 bases, with 14 bases left in between. This CDR3 has 15 residues. Germline CDR1 is SGHRS and CDR2 is YFSETQ. Full variable domain (remainder filled in from reference TRBV5-1 and TRBJ2-2): KAGVTQTPRYLIKTRGQQVTLSCSPISGHRSVSWYQQTPGQGLQFLFEYFSETQRNKGNFPGRFSGRQFSNSRSEMNVSTLELGDSALYLCASFQAQANTGELFFGEGSRLTVL.

This clone is a singleton in its sample. The chain joins TRBV15 to TRBJ1-2; D is perhaps TRBD1 (6 bases). Germline V gene sequence: CDR1 LNHNV, CDR2 YYDKDF (reference sequence). This CDR3 has 17 residues. Trimming shortened V by 1 base and J by 4 bases, and 19 bases separated the two germline ends. CDR3 in DNA: TGTGCCACCAGCAGAGGTACCGGGACACAAATATCCTATGGCTACACCTTC. Its translation: CATSRGTGTQISYGYTF.

The chain uses TRBV5-4 and TRBJ2-3, with 11 bases that match TRBD2. Losses at the gene ends were 0 bases for V and 6 bases for J; bases not matched to a gene: 3. This CDR3 has 15 residues. Germline V CDR1 and CDR2: SGHNT, YYREEE (reference sequence). The CDR3 DNA is TGTGCCAGCAGCTTGGGTAGCGGGGGGGCGGATACGCAGTATTTT. Translating gives CASSLGSGGADTQYF.